This entry features one T cell receptor beta chain sequence. The clone's antigen remains unknown. No much larger clone is present one base from it, and per-base qualities are unavailable. The library was generated by the immunoSEQ multiplex PCR assay. For the multiplex PCR, a mixture combining 60 forward primers for TCR Vbeta segments and 13 reverse primers for TCR Jbeta segments was used. A multiplex PCR assay on genomic DNA amplified the CDR3 region of rearranged TCR beta genes. The amplified TCR beta libraries were sequenced on the Illumina HiSeq System as 87-base-pair reads. Per the source publication's procedure: A later analysis tallied tens of millions of unique TCR beta chains across the 666 repertoires, and some 10 million of those chains were shared by two or more donors. A nearest-neighbor algorithm error-corrected the raw reads and collapsed the reads into unique sequences, merging closely related sequences to remove PCR and sequencing errors. CDR3 sequences were aligned to IMGT reference sequences to assign V, D and J gene segments. For a sequence to be retained, a match of at least six nucleotides was required to both a V gene segment and a J gene segment. A rearrangement was called productive if the CDR3 had no stop codons and remained in frame with V and J, and every other rearrangement was called non-productive. CDR3 was defined according to IMGT convention as the region running from the second conserved V-encoded cysteine to the conserved J-encoded phenylalanine. Sequences without an unambiguous match to a single V gene segment were excluded from the earlier analysis of over 500 of the donors. An earlier analysis of approximately 590 of the donors classified V segments as functional when productive rearrangements were above 56.7% and as segregating when the standard deviation between donors was above 5%. A statistical classification framework was built for diagnosing cytomegalovirus status from the catalog of TCR beta chain sequences. In a later analysis, V and J genes were assigned by comparing TCR nucleotide sequences against IMGT/GENE-DB human TR gene sequences. Using the TCRdist pipeline, a later analysis assigned CDR3 sequences along with most-parsimonious VDJ recombination scenarios. In a later analysis, each TCR beta chain was defined by its CDR3 amino acid sequence together with its V-gene family, and reads lacking a unique V-gene family were excluded. As a way to deal with suspected cross-contamination and a sequencing artifact, a later analysis dropped hundreds of nucleotide sequences that were highly shared and had low generation probability. A later analysis calculated a clonal expansion index for each public chain from normalized within-repertoire ranks of inferred template counts. A later analysis computed generation probabilities with a VDJ recombination model fitted to out-of-frame rearrangements, and checked the results against IGoR. A later analysis scored TCR-TCR, TCR-HLA and TCR-CMV co-occurrence with hypergeometric tests, applying a repertoire-size bias correction to TCR pairs. In a later analysis, false discovery rates were estimated by permuting HLA or CMV assignments 20 times. In a later analysis, co-occurring TCRs were grouped using DBSCAN, with TCRdist sequence similarity added in when clustering inside HLA-allele-positive subsets. Co-occurrence clustering excluded repertoires with fewer than 30,000 or more than 120,000 public chains, plus five with anomalous nucleotide sharing. TCRdb retrieved this table from immuneACCESS and kept in-frame rearrangements only. Not all clones are present; in checked studies, unresolved V genes account for under half, and no reason is known for the remainder. The V and J calls and clone size are taken from that table; D and trimming were inferred from the DNA. The sample table contains about 200,000 clones; only one count was recorded for roughly 83% of them. The ten largest account for 1.5% to 2% of the sample.

The data are from a study of cytomegalovirus exposure and HLA in healthy donors (dated by TCRdb to 2017 to 2019). Regarding the research as a whole: An earlier analysis of fewer than 750 of the donors reported around 280 Gb of sequence data and around 110 million unique TCR beta sequences obtained from about 179 million T cells. An early release covering 500 to 750 HLA-typed donors comprised around 300 gigabases of sequencing data and 65 million to 100 million unique TCR sequences. Of the 300 to 400 genotyped donors, about 84% fell in the genetic ancestry cluster associated with self-reported Caucasian donors. The aim of the study was to test whether cataloging public T cell receptors could identify signatures of past pathogen exposure. The T cell repertoires of several hundred subjects were profiled by immunosequencing and related to cytomegalovirus serostatus. In addition to the first cohort of several hundred subjects, a separate validation cohort of 120 different subjects was used. To predict cytomegalovirus infection status, the study brought together high-throughput TCR immunosequencing, statistical association of individual TCRs with disease status, and machine learning. A later analysis re-analyzed previously published TCR beta repertoires from 660 or so donors and added high-resolution HLA genotyping to study TCR occurrence patterns. Rather than using new phenotypic data, the later analysis identified candidate immune exposures from TCR beta sequences and from how often those sequences occurred across donors. In an earlier analysis of about 590 of the donors, high-throughput TCR beta sequencing was used to judge whether each TCR beta V gene segment behaved as functional or pseudogenic. Donor age, sex, ethnicity and CMV serostatus were compiled alongside the repertoire data. Genome-wide SNP genotypes for about three fifths of the roughly 670 donors were used in a later genetic analysis, which treated that subset as a discovery cohort. All discovery cohort repertoires had been generated using a single sequencing platform. Both class I and class II loci were covered by HLA typing, at four-digit resolution. Typing coverage varied by locus: roughly 629-640 donors for A, B, C, DRB1 and DQB1; under 550 for DQA1; over 600 for DPA1; some 470 for DPB1. Because of strong linkage in the cohort, five DR-DQ haplotypes were treated as single units for association and clustering. Among some 400 genotyped donors of the cohort, an average of approximately 200,000 unique TCR beta nucleotide sequences was sequenced per donor, of which roughly 18% were non-productive. Broader findings and caveats from the paper: A further reported finding was that TCR beta sequences accurately predicted the HLA-A and HLA-B alleles for most subjects in the first cohort. When HLA alleles, especially DR and DQ, strongly co-occurred, TCR associations were difficult to assign to individual alleles. Presence/absence analyses assumed roughly uniform sequencing depth across donors, an assumption that may not hold. Linkage disequilibrium might explain the correlated functional status among segregating V segments, but an unknown experimental factor could not be ruled out. Some IMGT-functional V segments, including TRBV6-2 and TRBV6-3, could not be distinguished by the 87-base-pair reads and were therefore excluded. In an earlier analysis of 587 of the donors, most TCR beta V segments appeared in productive rearrangements about 87% or about 30% of the time, broadly matching IMGT annotations. In a later analysis, several top co-occurrence clusters were reported to appear linked to parvovirus B19, influenza, CMV and Epstein-Barr virus. Immune exposure information for the cohort was limited to CMV serostatus. Most TCR sequences were observed very rarely across donors, whereas some public TCRs were present in many individuals. V-gene and J-gene trimming of TCR beta chains was associated with a missense DCLRE1C variant in a later genetic analysis, and the association was replicated in an independent cohort. Because HLA typing was unavailable for some donors at each locus, only the typed subset was used in association tests. In vitro tests confirmed that a few of the cytomegalovirus-associated TCR beta chains recognize cytomegalovirus antigens. Cytomegalovirus status was reported to be diagnosed by the classifier with high specificity and sensitivity in both the original and validation cohorts. The study listed 150 to 200 TCR beta chains as associated with cytomegalovirus. A cluster of highly shared sequence variants was judged likely to represent a technical artifact of the sequencing pipeline. In a later analysis, most CMV-associated TCR beta chains were found to appear HLA-restricted, with HLA associations seemingly driven largely by CMV exposure. It was suggested by the authors that the approach could potentially be generalized to other disease states and immunological phenotypes. In a later analysis, TCR association rates were found to vary across HLA loci, with the most associated TCRs seen for DRB1 alleles and the fewest for HLA-C alleles. In a later genetic analysis, fewer N-insertions in productive TCRs were reported among donors in an Asian-associated ancestry cluster than the approximately 670-donor mean. In this cohort, only TCR beta chains were sequenced, and detectable features were limited by the absence of alpha or paired-chain data. In a later analysis, around 15,000 TCR beta sequences were associated with specific HLA alleles at a false discovery rate of 0.05. Because counts were too low, about 18 rarely observed V segments, including chromosome 9 orphons, were excluded from the earlier analysis of about 500 of the donors. A later analysis found that HLA-associated TCR beta chains were more clonally expanded and had lower generation probabilities than equally common non-associated chains.

Its CDR3 holds 15 amino acids, cysteine through phenylalanine. CDR3 DNA is the only sequence kept; it has 45 bases, read in frame from the first base. The germline ends are 17 bases apart after V is trimmed by 4 bases and J by 4 bases. CDR1 and CDR2, looked up from the germline V gene, are SGHRS and YFSETQ. The cohort comprised some 730 healthy bone marrow donors. All cohort members were sampled while nominally healthy, although unrecorded immune exposures were likely present. The donor tested CMV seronegative, placing the donor among the 352 seronegative members of the cohort. A peripheral blood sample was collected from each donor, and TCR beta sequencing was performed on peripheral blood mononuclear cells. Genomic DNA was extracted from the blood cell samples with the Qiagen DNeasy Blood Extraction Kit.

This receptor chain uses TRBV5-1 and TRBJ1-1; no D segment can be confidently identified. The source of this sequence is a woman in her forties or fifties in good health and CMV-seronegative. The source material was PBMCs. The bases are TGCGCCAGCAGCCCAGAGGGCCGTAGTGTCACTGAAGCTTTCTTT. This gives the protein CASSPEGRSVTEAFF. Supplemented by the reference TRBV5-1 and TRBJ1-1 proteins around the CDR3, the complete variable domain is KAGVTQTPRYLIKTRGQQVTLSCSPISGHRSVSWYQQTPGQGLQFLFEYFSETQRNKGNFPGRFSGRQFSNSRSEMNVSTLELGDSALYLCASSPEGRSVTEAFFGQGTRLTVV.